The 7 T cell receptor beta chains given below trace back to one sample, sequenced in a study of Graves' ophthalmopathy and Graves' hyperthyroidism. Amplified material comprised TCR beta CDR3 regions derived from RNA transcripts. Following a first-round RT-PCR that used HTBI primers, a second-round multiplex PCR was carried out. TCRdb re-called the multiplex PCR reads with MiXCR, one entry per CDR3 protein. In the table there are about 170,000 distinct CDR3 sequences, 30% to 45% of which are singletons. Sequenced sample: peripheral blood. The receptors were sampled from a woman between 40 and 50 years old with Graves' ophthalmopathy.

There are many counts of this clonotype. The CDR3 region has the DNA TGTGCCAGCTCAGGTGGACTGTCTAGTACCATATATTTT. It translates to CASSGGLSSTIYF. The rearrangement links TRBV18 to TRBJ1-3; D unresolved. Germline V lookup: CDR1 KGHSH, CDR2 LQKENI. Trimming cost V 5 bases and J 10 bases, with 15 bases left between them. This CDR3 comprises 13 residues.

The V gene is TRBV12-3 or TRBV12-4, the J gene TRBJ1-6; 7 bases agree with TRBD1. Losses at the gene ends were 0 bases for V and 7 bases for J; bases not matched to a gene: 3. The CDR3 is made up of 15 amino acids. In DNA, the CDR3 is TGTGCCAGCAGTTTAGCAGGGGGCGCAAATTCACCCCTCCACTTT. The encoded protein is CASSLAGGANSPLHF.

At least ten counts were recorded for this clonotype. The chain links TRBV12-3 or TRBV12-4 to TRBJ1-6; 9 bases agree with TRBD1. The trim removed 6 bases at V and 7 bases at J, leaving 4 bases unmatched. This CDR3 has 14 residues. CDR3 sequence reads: CASSSGTGNSPLHF. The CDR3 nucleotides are TGTGCCAGCAGCAGCGGGACAGGGAATTCACCCCTCCACTTT.

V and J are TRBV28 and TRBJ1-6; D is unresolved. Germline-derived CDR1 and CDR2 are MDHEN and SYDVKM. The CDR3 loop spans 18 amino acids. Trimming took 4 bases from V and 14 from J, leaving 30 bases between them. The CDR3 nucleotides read TGTGCCAGCAGTTCAGATTCAAGACCGACGGTTATAGTAATCTCCCTCCACTTT. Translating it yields CASSSDSRPTVIVISLHF.

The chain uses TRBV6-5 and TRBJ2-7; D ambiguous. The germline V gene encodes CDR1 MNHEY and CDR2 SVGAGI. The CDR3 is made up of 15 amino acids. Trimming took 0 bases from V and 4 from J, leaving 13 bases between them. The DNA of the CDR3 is TGTGCCAGCAGTTACTCGAAACAGCTTCAATACGAGCAGTACTTC. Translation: CASSYSKQLQYEQYF.

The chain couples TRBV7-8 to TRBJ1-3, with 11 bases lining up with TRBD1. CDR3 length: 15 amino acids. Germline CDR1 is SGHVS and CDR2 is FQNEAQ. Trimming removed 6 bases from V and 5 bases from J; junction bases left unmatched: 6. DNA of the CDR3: TGTGCCAGCAGTCCGGGACAGGGGGGACGAAACACCATATATTTT. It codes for CASSPGQGGRNTIYF.

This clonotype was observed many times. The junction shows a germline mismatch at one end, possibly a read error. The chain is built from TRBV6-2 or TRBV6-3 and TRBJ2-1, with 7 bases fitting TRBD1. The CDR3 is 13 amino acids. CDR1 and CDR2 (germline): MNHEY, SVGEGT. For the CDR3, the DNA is TGTGCCAGCAGTTTTACCGACAGGGTAGGGGTGATCTTC. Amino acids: CASSFTDRVGVIF.